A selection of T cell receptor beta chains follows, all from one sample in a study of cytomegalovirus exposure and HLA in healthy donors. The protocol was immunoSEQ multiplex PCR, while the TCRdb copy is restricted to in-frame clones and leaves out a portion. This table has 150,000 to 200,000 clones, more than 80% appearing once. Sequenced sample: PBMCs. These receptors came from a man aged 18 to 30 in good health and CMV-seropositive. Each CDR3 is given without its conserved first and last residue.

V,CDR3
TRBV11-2,ASSLRTAGNTIY
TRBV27,ASSKGAEAF
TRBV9,ASSVVLAGAYNEQF
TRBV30,AWSTGQGNTEAF
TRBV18,ASSPPGRAGGDTQY
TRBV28,ASGLVPHEQY
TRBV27,ASSLSGQDQGYT
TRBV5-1,ASSGDWDEQF
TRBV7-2,ASSRGALAPQH
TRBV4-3,ASSQEVRRVAYNEQF
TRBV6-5,ASSSGTHRDTQY
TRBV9,ASSRGDSNQPQH
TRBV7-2,ASSLGQPYNEQF
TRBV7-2,ASSTRQGGNQPQH
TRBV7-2,ASSLDRGPPRDTEAF
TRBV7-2,ASSLDIDTQY